These 5 T cell receptor beta chains originate from one sample sequenced in a study of T cells in tumors after PD-1 blockade. Method: immunoSEQ multiplex PCR; TCRdb's copy keeps in-frame clones and lacks some. The table lists about 59,000 clones, about 82% of them singletons. The sequences come from PBMCs, collected before anti-PD-1 treatment. Source of these receptors: a human donor with basal cell carcinoma.

This sequence joins TRBV7-8 and TRBJ2-1; TRBD2 aligns across 7 bases. There are 13 residues in the CDR3. CDR1 SGHVS and CDR2 FQNEAQ come from the germline V gene. V trimming: 8 bases; J trimming: 3 bases; junction bases outside the gene matches: 4. As DNA, the CDR3 is TGTGCCAGCGGGGGGGTTAACTACAATGAGCAGTTCTTC. Residues: CASGGVNYNEQFF.

The genes are TRBV5-1 and TRBJ2-7; 9 nucleotides match TRBD1. Germline V lookup: CDR1 SGHRS, CDR2 YFSETQ. The J segment lost 5 bases and the V segment lost 0 bases, leaving 3 bases of the junction unmatched. The CDR3 has 14 amino acids. The chain's CDR3 is CASSLAGQGHEQYF. CDR3 DNA: TGCGCCAGCAGCTTGGCGGGACAGGGCCACGAGCAGTACTTC.

V usage is TRBV27 and J usage is TRBJ2-5; D gene unclear. This CDR3 has 13 residues. Germline V gives CDR1 MNHEY, CDR2 SMNVEV (reference sequence). V dropped 4 bases and J dropped 2 bases, with 8 bases sitting between them. CDR3 region: CASSSYLQETQYF. CDR3 nucleotide sequence: TGTGCCAGCAGTTCGTACCTTCAAGAGACCCAGTACTTC.

The chain has TRBV10-3 and TRBJ1-1; TRBD1 aligns across 7 bases. Germline V lookup: CDR1 ENHRY, CDR2 SYGVKD. V lost 5 bases to trimming and J lost 2 bases; unmatched junction nucleotides: 5. This CDR3 is built from 14 residues. The CDR3 bases are TGTGCCATCAGTAGGGGACAGTTAAACACTGAAGCTTTCTTT. Protein: CAISRGQLNTEAFF.

The chain joins TRBV5-1 to TRBJ2-3; no firm D call. V was pared by 1 base and J by 1 base, with 10 bases between. Germline V gives CDR1 SGHRS, CDR2 YFSETQ. This CDR3 has 15 residues. Here the CDR3 DNA reads TGCGCCAGCAGCTTGAGGAACACCGGCACAGATACGCAGTATTTT. Encoded protein: CASSLRNTGTDTQYF.